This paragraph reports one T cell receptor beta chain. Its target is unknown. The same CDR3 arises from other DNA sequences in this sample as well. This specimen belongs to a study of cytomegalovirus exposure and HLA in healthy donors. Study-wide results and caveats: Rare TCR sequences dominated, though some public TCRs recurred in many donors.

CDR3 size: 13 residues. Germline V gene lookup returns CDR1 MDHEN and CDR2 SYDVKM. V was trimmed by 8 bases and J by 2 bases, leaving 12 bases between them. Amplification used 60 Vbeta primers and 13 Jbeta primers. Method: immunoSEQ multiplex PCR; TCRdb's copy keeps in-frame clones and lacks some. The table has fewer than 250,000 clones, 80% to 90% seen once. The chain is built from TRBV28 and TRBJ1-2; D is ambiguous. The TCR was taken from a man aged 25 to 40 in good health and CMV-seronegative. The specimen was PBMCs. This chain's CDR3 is CASLGGRNYGYTF. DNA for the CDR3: TGTGCCAGCCTAGGCGGGCGGAACTATGGCTACACCTTC.